This T cell receptor (beta chain) was sequenced during a study of blood T cell repertoires in COVID-19 (dated by TCRdb to 2018 to 2021). For the wider study: Samples from collaborators originated in the United States, Italy and Spain and spanned both the acute and convalescent phases of COVID-19. Subjects who had been exposed to COVID-19, were actively infected with it, or had recovered from it provided the deeply sampled blood TCRbeta repertoires that made up the dataset. Samples were obtained from the ongoing ImmuneRACE study (first 160 participants) and from over a thousand subjects provided by 6 global collaborators. A freely available public database, intended as a resource for researchers studying the immune response to SARS-CoV-2, is where the repertoires were released. Where available, HLA class I and class II types were taken from metadata supplied by the sample provider and were not determined by assay-based typing. The material from the prospective study consisted of cDNA or gDNA derived from T cells, B-cell-depleted T cells, or PBMCs. A de-identified subject ID, COVID-19 status, age in years and sex were almost always included in the sample metadata. General study outcomes and caveats: Clinical and demographic metadata were provided uncurated, with the amount varying by source and participant.

The immunoSEQ Assay, a bias-controlled multiplex PCR, was used to amplify TCRbeta CDR3 regions from genomic DNA. Regarding the original processing steps: The number of nucleated cells in each sample was estimated from the amplification of reference gene primers within the assay. Sequence reads were collapsed and filtered to measure the absolute abundance of every unique TCRbeta CDR3 rearrangement. For each sample, productive Simpson clonality was calculated as the square root of Simpson's diversity index over productive rearrangements. The source is immuneACCESS, and TCRdb retained only in-frame sequences with V and J called. Part of the clones is not carried over; for the studies checked, unresolved V genes explain less than half of this, and the remainder is unexplained. From that table come the V and J calls and clone size; the DNA was used to work out D and trimming. Across this sample there are some 150,000 clones, with around 84% seen only once. The top ten constitute around 1.1% of the sample.

The germline V gene encodes CDR1 SNHLY and CDR2 FYNNEI. The CDR3 covers 15 residues, taking in both the cysteine and the phenylalanine. The kept DNA is CDR3 alone, 45 bases in frame from the first base. V has 4 bases trimmed and J has 4 bases trimmed; junction bases matching no gene number 8. A note on this clone: Its recognized antigen is unknown. Base qualities are missing; no much larger clone stands one base away.

Each collaborating institution followed its own protocols to collect whole blood in K2EDTA tubes. For TCRbeta analysis, collaborators shipped samples as frozen whole blood, isolated PBMCs, or DNA extracted from either of those sample types. The sample comprised peripheral blood. The TCR comes from a man between 40 and 49 years old with acute or convalescent COVID-19. The chain joins TRBV2 to TRBJ1-1; 8 bases in between match TRBD1. The CDR3 here reads CASSGVTGAATEAFF. The DNA is TGTGCCAGCAGTGGGGTGACAGGGGCGGCCACTGAAGCTTTCTTT.